The rows below give T cell receptor beta chains drawn from one sample of a study of cytomegalovirus exposure and HLA in healthy donors. Sequenced by immunoSEQ multiplex PCR; TCRdb stores in-frame clones only, minus some. Found here are roughly 100,000 clones, around 60% of them singletons; the top ten hold approximately 4.8%. The specimen was PBMCs. Receptors were obtained from a human donor in good health. Each CDR3 is given without its conserved first and last residue.

length | J | V | CDR3
12 | TRBJ2-5 | TRBV11-2 | ASGIGEAGETQY
18 | TRBJ1-5 | TRBV21-1 | ASSNLDPTVVGFSNQPQH
12 | TRBJ2-7 | TRBV7-9 | ASSLASGLWEQY
12 | TRBJ1-6 | TRBV4-1 | ASSQEATGLTLH
11 | TRBJ2-2 | TRBV7-8 | ASSRGGGWELF
11 | TRBJ1-5 | TRBV30 | AWSVRDDQPQH
13 | TRBJ2-7 | TRBV2 | ASLEQGISNGEQY
12 | TRBJ2-7 | TRBV19 | ASSMSTLSYEQY
14 | TRBJ2-7 | TRBV6-5 | ASSYSVSGRGYEQY
13 | TRBJ1-5 | TRBV6-6 | ASSYQGNSNQPQH
15 | TRBJ2-5 | TRBV5-1 | ASSLERTGTIQETQY
13 | TRBJ2-4 | TRBV7-8 | ASPRAGEGKNIQY
14 | TRBJ2-5 | TRBV5-8 | ASSPGDRGLQETQY
14 | TRBJ2-2 | TRBV11-2 | ASSQRLAPNTGELF
13 | TRBJ2-5 | TRBV18 | ASSPVRARQETQY
11 | TRBJ1-2 | TRBV27 | ASSRNLGSGYT
14 | TRBJ1-3 | TRBV23-1 | ASSQRGLSSGNTIY
12 | TRBJ2-5 | TRBV28 | ASSPGTVQETQY
13 | TRBJ1-1 | TRBV19 | ASSPPGLPNTEAF
13 | TRBJ2-7 | TRBV6-1 | ASSLFPGGSYEQY
14 | TRBJ2-7 | TRBV11-2 | ASSSQGREGPYEQY
12 | TRBJ2-1 | TRBV27 | ASSSLALAGGWF
16 | TRBJ2-1 | TRBV27 | ASSLSNWGGAPYNEQF
13 | TRBJ2-1 | TRBV7-9 | ASSRTSGSSDEQF
12 | TRBJ1-1 | TRBV14 | ASSRTGSSTEAF
11 | TRBJ2-7 | TRBV27 | ASSPGTAYEQY
13 | TRBJ1-1 | TRBV14 | ASSPRRGGNTEAF
14 | TRBJ2-2 | TRBV7-8 | ASSLAGGTNTGELF
12 | TRBJ2-1 | TRBV6-6 | ASSFGSSYNEQF
15 | TRBJ2-1 | TRBV7-8 | ASSPQLAGGPGNEQF
14 | TRBJ2-7 | TRBV7-6 | ASSLGGGTSFYEQY
11 | TRBJ2-1 | TRBV9 | ASSVGADNEQF
9 | TRBJ1-1 | TRBV7-2 | ARQENTEAF
12 | TRBJ2-6 | TRBV2 | ASSDRSGANVLT
10 | TRBJ1-5 | TRBV6-1 | AIQGSGRPQH
12 | TRBJ2-7 | TRBV14 | ASSQVSSHYEQY
10 | TRBJ2-7 | TRBV27 | ASRGSPYEQY
11 | TRBJ1-2 | TRBV4-2 | ASSPPDSYGYT
13 | TRBJ1-1 | TRBV19 | ASTQGSPGNTEAF
14 | TRBJ2-1 | TRBV4-1 | ASSQPRESSYNEQF
10 | TRBJ2-1 | TRBV18 | ATRRVYNEQF
12 | TRBJ2-2 | TRBV6-5 | ASRPINSYRELF
14 | TRBJ1-5 | TRBV2 | ASSGTGGEVDQPQH
14 | TRBJ2-3 | TRBV7-9 | ASSLGGDSSTDTQY
15 | TRBJ1-2 | TRBV5-5 | ASSLSLRGAISVGYT
13 | TRBJ2-7 | TRBV7-2 | ASSLVSGQSYEQY
12 | TRBJ2-3 | TRBV5-1 | ASTKTRPGDTQY